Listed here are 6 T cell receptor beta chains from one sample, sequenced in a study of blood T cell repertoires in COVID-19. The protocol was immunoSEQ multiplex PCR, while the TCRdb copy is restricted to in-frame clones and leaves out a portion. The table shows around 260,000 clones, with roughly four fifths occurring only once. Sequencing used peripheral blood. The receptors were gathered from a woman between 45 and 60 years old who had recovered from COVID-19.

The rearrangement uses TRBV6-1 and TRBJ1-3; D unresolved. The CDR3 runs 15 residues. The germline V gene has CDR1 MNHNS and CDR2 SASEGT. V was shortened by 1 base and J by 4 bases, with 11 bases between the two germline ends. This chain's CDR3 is CASSEDSSAGNTIYF. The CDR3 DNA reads TGTGCCAGCAGTGAAGATAGCAGTGCAGGAAACACCATATATTTT.

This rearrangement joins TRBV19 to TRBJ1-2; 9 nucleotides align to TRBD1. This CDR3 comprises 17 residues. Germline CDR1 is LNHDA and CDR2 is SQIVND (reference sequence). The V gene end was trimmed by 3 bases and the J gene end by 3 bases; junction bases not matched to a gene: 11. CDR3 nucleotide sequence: TGTGCCAGTAGTATTTGGCTTGGCCGGACAGGGGACTATGGCTACACCTTC. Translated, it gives CASSIWLGRTGDYGYTF. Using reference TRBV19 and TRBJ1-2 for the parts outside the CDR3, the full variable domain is DGGITQSPKYLFRKEGQNVTLSCEQNLNHDAMYWYRQDPGQGLRLIYYSQIVNDFQKGDIAEGYSVSREKKESFPLTVTSAQKNPTAFYLCASSIWLGRTGDYGYTFGSGTRLTVV.

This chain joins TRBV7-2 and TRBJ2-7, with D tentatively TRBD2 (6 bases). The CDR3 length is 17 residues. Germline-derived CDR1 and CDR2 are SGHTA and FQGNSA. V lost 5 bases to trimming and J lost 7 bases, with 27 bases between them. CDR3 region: CASSPTPRGGTLREQYF. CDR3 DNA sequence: TGTGCCAGCAGCCCTACTCCTAGAGGAGGGACTTTGCGAGAGCAGTACTTC.

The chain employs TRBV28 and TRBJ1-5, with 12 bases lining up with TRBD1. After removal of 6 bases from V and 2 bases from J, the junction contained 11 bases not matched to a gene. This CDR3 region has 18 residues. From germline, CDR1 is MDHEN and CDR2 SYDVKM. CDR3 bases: TGTGCCAGCAGAACTCCGGGACAGGGGGCGAGGGGCAATCAGCCCCAGCATTTT. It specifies CASRTPGQGARGNQPQHF.

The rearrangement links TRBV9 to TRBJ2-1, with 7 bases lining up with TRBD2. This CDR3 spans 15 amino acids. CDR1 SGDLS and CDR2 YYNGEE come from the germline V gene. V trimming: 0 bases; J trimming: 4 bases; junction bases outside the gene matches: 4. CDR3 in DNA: TGTGCCAGCAGCGTAGTAGGACTAGTTTACAATGAGCAGTTCTTC. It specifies CASSVVGLVYNEQFF. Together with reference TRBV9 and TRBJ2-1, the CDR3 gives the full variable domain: DSGVTQTPKHLITATGQRVTLRCSPRSGDLSVYWYQQSLDQGLQFLIQYYNGEERAKGNILERFSAQQFPDLHSELNLSSLELGDSALYFCASSVVGLVYNEQFFGPGTRLTVL.

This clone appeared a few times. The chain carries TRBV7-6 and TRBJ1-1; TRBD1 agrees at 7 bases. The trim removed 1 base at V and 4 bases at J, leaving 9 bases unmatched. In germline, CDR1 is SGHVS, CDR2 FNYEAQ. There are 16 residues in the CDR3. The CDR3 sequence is CASSLGRGGFGTEAFF. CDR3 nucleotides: TGTGCCAGCAGCTTAGGGCGAGGGGGCTTCGGCACTGAAGCTTTCTTT.